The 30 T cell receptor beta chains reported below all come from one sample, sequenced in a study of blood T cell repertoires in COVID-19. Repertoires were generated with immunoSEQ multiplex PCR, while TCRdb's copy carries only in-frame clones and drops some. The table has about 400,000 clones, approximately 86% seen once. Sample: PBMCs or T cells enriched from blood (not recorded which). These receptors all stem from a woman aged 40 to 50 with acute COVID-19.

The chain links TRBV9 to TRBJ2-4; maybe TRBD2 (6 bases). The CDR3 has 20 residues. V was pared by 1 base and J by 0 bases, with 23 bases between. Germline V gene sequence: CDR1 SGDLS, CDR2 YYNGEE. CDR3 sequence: CASSVRESSGADLAKNIQYF. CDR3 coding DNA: TGTGCCAGCAGCGTAAGGGAGAGTAGCGGAGCGGATCTAGCCAAAAACATTCAGTACTTC.

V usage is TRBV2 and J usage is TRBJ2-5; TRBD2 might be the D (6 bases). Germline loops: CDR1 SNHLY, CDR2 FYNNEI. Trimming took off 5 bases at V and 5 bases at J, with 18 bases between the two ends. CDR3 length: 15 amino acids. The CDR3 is CASSYSGSPRETQYF. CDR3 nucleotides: TGTGCCAGCAGTTATTCCGGGAGCCCCAGGGAGACCCAGTACTTC.

CDR3 sequence: CASRRGQGPYNEQFF. CDR3 coding DNA: TGTGCCAGCAGACGAGGACAGGGTCCCTACAATGAGCAGTTCTTC. This sequence joins TRBV6-5 and TRBJ2-1; TRBD1 matches 8 bases. This CDR3 is 15 amino acids long. The germline CDR1 and CDR2 sequences are MNHEY and SVGAGI. The V gene end was trimmed by 6 bases and the J gene end by 2 bases; junction bases not matched to a gene: 6.

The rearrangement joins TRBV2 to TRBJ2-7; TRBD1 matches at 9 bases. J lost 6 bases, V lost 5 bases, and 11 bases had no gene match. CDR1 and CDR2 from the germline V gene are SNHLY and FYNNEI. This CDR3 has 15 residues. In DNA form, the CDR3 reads TGTGCCAGCAGTCTCACCGGGACAGGGACCGCCGAGCAGTACTTC. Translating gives CASSLTGTGTAEQYF.

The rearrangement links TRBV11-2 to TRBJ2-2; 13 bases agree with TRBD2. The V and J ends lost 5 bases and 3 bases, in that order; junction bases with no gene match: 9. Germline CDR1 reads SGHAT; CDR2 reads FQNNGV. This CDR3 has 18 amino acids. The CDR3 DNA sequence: TGTGCCAGCAGCCAACTACTAGCGGGGGGGCGTGACACCGGGGAGCTGTTTTTT. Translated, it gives CASSQLLAGGRDTGELFF.

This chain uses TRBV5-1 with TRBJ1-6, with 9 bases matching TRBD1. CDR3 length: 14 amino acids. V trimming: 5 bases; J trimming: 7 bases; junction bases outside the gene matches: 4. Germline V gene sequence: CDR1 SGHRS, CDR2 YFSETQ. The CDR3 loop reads CASRVGTGNSPLHF. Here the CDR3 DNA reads TGCGCCAGCAGGGTCGGGACAGGGAATTCACCCCTCCACTTT.

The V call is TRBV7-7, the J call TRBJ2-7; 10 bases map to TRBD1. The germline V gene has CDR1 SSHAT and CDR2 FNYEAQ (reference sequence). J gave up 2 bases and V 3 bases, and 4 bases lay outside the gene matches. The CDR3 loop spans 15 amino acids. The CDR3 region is CASSLDGTGAYEQYF. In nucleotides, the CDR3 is TGTGCCAGCAGCTTGGACGGGACAGGGGCCTACGAGCAGTACTTC.

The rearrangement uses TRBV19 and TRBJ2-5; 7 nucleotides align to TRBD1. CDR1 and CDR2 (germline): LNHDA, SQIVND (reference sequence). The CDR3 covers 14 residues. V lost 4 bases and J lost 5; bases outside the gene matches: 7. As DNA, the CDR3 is TGTGCCAGTAGTACCCAAGGGGGCGGGGAGACCCAGTACTTC. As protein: CASSTQGGGETQYF.

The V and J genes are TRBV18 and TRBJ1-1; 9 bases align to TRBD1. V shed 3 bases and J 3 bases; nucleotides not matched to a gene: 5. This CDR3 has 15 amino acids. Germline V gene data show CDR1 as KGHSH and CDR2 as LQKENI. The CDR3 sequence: CASSPNRGQDTEAFF. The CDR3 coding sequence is TGTGCCAGCTCACCTAACAGGGGGCAGGACACTGAAGCTTTCTTT.

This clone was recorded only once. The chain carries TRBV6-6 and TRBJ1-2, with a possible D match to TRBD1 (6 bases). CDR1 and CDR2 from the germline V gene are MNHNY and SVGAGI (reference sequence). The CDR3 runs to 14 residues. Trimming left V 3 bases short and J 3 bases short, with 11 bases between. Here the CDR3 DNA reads TGTGCCAGCAGTTATGGGGGCGCGGACTATGGCTACACCTTC. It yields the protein CASSYGGADYGYTF.

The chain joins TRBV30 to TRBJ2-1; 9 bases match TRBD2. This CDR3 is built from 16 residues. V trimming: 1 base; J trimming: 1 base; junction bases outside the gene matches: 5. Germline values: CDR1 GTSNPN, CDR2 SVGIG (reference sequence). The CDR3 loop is CAWSALSGGSYNEQFF. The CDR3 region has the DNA TGTGCCTGGAGTGCGCTAAGCGGGGGGTCCTACAATGAGCAGTTCTTC.

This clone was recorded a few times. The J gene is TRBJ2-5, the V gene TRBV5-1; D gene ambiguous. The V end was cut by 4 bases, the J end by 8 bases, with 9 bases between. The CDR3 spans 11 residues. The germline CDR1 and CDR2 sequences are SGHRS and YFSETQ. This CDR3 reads CASSMDRTQYF. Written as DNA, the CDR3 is TGCGCCAGCAGCATGGATAGAACCCAGTACTTC.

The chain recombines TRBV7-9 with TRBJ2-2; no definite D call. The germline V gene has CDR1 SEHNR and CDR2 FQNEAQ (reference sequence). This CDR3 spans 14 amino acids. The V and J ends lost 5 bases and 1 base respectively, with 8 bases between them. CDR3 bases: TGTGCCAGCAGCCCCGAACTGAACACCGGGGAGCTGTTTTTT. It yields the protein CASSPELNTGELFF.

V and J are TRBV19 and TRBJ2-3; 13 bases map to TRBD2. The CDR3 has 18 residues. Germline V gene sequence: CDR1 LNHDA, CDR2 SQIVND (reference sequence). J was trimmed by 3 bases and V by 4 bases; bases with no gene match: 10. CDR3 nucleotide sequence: TGTGCCAGTAGTAGGGGGACTAGCGGGGAGCTGATTACAGATACGCAGTATTTT. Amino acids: CASSRGTSGELITDTQYF.

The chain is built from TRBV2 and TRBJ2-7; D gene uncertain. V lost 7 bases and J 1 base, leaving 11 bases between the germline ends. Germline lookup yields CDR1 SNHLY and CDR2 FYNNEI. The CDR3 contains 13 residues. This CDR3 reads CASKRRPSYEQYF. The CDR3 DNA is TGTGCCAGCAAGCGACGCCCATCCTACGAGCAGTACTTC.

CDR3 residues: CAWSVDSLGEQYF. The CDR3 DNA is TGTGCCTGGAGTGTTGACAGTCTAGGAGAGCAGTACTTC. The rearrangement uses TRBV30 and TRBJ2-7; maybe TRBD1 (5 bases). Germline values: CDR1 GTSNPN, CDR2 SVGIG (reference sequence). Between the trimmed V and J ends, which lost 0 bases and 7 bases, there was a span of 13 bases. This CDR3 is 13 amino acids long. Full variable domain (remainder filled in from reference TRBV30 and TRBJ2-7): SQTIHQWPATLVQPVGSPLSLECTVEGTSNPNLYWYRQAAGRGLQLLFYSVGIGQISSEVPQNLSASRPQDRQFILSSKKLLLSDSGFYLCAWSVDSLGEQYFGPGTRLTVT.

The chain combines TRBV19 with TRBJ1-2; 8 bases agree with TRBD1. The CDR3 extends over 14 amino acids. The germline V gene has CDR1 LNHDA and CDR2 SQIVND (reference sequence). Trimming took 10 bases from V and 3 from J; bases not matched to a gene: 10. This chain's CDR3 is CATTHQQGDYGYTF. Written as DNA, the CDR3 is TGTGCCACCACCCACCAACAGGGGGACTATGGCTACACCTTC.

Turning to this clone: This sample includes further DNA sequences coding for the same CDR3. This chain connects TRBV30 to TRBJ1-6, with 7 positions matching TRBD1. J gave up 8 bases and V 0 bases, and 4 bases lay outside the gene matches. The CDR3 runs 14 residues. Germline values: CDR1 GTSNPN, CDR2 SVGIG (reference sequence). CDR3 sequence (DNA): TGTGCCTGGAGTGTTAGGCAGGGGGATTCACCCCTCCACTTT. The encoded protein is CAWSVRQGDSPLHF.

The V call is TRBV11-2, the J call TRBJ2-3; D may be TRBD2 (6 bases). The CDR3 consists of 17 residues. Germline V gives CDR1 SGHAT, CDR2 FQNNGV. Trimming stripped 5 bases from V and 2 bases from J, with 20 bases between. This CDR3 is CASSIRGGLSFTDTQYF. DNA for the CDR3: TGTGCCAGCAGCATAAGGGGCGGACTATCCTTCACAGATACGCAGTATTTT.

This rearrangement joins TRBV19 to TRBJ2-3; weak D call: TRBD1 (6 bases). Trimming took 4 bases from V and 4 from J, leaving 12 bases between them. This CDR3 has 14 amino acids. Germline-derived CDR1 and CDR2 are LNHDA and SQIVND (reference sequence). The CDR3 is CASSSREGADTQYF. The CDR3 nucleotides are TGTGCCAGTAGTAGCCGAGAGGGGGCAGATACGCAGTATTTT.

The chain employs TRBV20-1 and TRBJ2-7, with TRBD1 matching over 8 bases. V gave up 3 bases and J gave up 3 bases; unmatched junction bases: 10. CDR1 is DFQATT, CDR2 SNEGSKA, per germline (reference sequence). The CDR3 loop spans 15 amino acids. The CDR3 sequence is CSASDPGGVLYEQYF. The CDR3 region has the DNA TGCAGTGCTAGTGACCCAGGGGGCGTTCTCTACGAGCAGTACTTC.

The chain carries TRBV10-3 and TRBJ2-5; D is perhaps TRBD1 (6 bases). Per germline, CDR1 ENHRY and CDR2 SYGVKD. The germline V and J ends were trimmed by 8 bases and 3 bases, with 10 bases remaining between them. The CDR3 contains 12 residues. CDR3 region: CAIGSGEETQYF. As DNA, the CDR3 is TGTGCCATCGGTTCAGGGGAAGAGACCCAGTACTTC.

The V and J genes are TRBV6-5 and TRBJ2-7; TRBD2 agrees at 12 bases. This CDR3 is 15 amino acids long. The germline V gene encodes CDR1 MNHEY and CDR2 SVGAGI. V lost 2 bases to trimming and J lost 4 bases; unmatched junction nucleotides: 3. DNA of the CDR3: TGTGCCAGCAGTTACCGGACTAGCGGGGCTTACGAGCAGTACTTC. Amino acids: CASSYRTSGAYEQYF.

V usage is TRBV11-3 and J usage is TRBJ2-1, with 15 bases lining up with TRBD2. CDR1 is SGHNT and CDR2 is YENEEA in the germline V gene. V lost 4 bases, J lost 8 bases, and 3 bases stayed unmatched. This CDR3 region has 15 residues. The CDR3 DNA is TGTGCCAGCAGCTCGGGACTAGCGGGGGGATATGAGCAGTTCTTC. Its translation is CASSSGLAGGYEQFF.

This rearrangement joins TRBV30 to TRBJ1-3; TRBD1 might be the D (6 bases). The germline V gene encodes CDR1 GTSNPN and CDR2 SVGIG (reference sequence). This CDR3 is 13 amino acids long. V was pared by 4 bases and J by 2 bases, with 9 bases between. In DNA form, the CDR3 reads TGTGCCTGGAACGCAGGGGCTGGAAACACCATATATTTT. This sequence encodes CAWNAGAGNTIYF.

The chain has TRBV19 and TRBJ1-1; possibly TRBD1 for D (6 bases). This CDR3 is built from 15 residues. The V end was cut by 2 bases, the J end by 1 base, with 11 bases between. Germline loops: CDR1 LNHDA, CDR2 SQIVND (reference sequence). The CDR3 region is CASSILKQGNTEAFF. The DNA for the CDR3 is TGTGCCAGTAGTATATTGAAACAGGGGAACACTGAAGCTTTCTTT.

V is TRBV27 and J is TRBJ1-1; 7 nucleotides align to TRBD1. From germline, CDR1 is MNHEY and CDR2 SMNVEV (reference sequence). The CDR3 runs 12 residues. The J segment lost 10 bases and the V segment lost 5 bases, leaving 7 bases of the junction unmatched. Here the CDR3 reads CASSDDRVRAFF. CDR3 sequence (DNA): TGTGCCAGCAGTGACGACAGGGTTAGAGCTTTCTTT.

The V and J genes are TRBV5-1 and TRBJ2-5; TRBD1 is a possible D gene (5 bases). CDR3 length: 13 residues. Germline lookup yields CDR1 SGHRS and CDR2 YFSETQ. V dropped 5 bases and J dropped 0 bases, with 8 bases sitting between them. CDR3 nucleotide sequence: TGCGCCAGCAGAAGGACATACCAAGAGACCCAGTACTTC. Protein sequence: CASRRTYQETQYF.

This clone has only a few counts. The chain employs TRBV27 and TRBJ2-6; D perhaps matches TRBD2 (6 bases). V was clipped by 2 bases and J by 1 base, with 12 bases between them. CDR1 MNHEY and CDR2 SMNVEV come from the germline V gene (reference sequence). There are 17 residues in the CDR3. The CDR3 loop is CASSLISGGSGANVLTF. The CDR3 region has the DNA TGTGCCAGCAGTTTAATTTCCGGGGGTTCTGGGGCCAACGTCCTGACTTTC.

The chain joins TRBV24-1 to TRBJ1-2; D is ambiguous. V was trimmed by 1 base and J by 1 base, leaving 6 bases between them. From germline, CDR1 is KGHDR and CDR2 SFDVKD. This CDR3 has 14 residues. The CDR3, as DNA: TGTGCCACCAGTGATTTAACTATTAACTATGGCTACACCTTC. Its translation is CATSDLTINYGYTF.